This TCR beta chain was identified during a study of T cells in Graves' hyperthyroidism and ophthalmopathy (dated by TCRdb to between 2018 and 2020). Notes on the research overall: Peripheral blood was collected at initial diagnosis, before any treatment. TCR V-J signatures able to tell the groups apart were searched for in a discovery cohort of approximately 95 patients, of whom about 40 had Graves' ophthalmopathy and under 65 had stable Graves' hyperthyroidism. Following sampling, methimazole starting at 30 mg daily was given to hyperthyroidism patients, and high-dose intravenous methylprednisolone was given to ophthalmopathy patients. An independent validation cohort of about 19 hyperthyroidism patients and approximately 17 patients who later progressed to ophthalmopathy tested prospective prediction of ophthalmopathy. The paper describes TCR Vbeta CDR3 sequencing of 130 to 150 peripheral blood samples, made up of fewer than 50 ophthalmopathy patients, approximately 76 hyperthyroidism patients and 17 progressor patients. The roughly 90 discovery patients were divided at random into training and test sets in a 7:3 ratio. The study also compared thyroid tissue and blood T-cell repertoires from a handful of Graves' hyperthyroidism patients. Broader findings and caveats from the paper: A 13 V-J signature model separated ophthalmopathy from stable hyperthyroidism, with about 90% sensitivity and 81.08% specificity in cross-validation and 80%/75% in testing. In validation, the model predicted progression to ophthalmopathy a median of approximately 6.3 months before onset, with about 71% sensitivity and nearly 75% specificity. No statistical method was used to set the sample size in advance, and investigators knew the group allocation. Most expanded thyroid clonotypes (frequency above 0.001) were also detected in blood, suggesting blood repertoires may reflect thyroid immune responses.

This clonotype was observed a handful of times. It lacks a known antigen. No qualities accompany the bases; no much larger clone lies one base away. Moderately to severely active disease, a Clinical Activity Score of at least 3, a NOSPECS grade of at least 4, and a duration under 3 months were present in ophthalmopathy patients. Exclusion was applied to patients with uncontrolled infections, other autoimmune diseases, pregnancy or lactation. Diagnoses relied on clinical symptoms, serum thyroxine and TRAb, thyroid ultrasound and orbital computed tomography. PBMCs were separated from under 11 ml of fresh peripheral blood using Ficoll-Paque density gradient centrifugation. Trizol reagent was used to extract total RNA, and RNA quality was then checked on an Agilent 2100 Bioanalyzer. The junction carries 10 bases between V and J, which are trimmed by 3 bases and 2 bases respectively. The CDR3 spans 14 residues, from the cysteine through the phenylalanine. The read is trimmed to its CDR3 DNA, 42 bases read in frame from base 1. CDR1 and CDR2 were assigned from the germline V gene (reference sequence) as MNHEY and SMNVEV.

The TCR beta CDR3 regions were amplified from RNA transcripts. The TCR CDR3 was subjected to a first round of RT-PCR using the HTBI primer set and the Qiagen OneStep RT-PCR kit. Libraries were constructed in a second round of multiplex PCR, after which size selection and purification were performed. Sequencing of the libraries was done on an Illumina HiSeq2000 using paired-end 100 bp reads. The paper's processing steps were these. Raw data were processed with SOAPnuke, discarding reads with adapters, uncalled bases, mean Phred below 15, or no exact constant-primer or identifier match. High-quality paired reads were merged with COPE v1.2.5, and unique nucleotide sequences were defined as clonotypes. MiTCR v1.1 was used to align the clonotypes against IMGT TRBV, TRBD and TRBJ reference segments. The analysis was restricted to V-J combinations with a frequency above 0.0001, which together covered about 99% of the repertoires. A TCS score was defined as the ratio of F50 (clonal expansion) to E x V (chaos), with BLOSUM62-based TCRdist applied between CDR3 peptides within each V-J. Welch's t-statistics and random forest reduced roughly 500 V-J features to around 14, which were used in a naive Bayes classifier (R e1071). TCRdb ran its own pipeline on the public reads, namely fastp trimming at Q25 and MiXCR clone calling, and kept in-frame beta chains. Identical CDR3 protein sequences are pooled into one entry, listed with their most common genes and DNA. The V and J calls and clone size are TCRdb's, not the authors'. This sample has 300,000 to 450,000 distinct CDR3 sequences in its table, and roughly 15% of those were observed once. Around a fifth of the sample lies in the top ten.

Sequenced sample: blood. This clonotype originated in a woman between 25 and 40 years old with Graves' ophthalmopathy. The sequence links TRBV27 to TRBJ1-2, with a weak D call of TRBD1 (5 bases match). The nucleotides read TGTGCCAGCAGTTTTGGGGGACGGAACTATGGCTACACCTTC. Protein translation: CASSFGGRNYGYTF.